The source of this TCR beta chain is a study of blood T cell repertoires in COVID-19. Study background: PBMCs, B-cell-depleted T cells, or T cells provided the cDNA or gDNA that made up the material.

The CDR3 has 14 residues. V shed 8 bases and J shed 1 base, with 12 bases lying between them. Germline values: CDR1 KGHSH, CDR2 LQKENI. How the authors handled the data: Estimation of nucleated cell counts relied on the amplification of reference gene primers. TCRdb keeps only in-frame clones here, not all; method: immunoSEQ multiplex PCR. V and J calls and clone size follow that table, whereas D and trimming were derived from the DNA. This sample has about 210,000 clones; approximately 81% occur once, and the top ten carry 10%. Enrolled during active infection, Seattle patients were then followed longitudinally.

The specimen was peripheral blood. The chain joins TRBV18 to TRBJ1-3; D unresolved. The clonotype originates from a woman aged 80 or over with COVID-19, enrolled during active disease. CDR3 protein: CASEEGGSGNTIYF. CDR3 sequence (DNA): TGTGCCAGCGAAGAAGGAGGATCTGGAAACACCATATATTTT.